This T cell receptor beta chain was observed in a study of CD8 T cells in Susac syndrome (dated by TCRdb to about 2019). A note on the overall study: Repertoire sequencing was used to test whether CD8+ T cell activation and differentiation in Susac syndrome was antigen driven.

High-throughput TCR beta sequencing profiled peripheral blood CD8+ and CD4+ T cells from healthy donors, Susac syndrome patients and multiple sclerosis patients. The healthy donors served as controls matched for age and sex. Bulk CD8+ and CD4+ T cells were purified by magnetic negative isolation, whereas CD8+ TEMRA cells were enriched by FACS. Blood was drawn into EDTA tubes, processed within 24 hours, and PBMCs were isolated by density gradient centrifugation. PBMCs intended for TCR sequencing were frozen in liquid nitrogen and were later thawed in a 37 degrees C water bath. The sorted or isolated CD4+, CD8+ and CD8+ TEMRA cells had a purity of 90% or higher. A remark on this clonotype: Its antigen remains undetermined. Nothing much larger sits one base from this clone, and base qualities are not available.

Study-wide conclusions, independent of this receptor: The TCR sequencing and HLA analysis was acknowledged to have included a relatively small number of individuals.

RNA was extracted using the RNeasy kit, and roughly 0.5 to 1 microgram was reverse transcribed with random hexamers. The immunoSEQ multiplex PCR assay, covering 54 Vbeta and 13 Jbeta segments, was used to amplify TCR beta CDR3 regions. Bias from PCR amplification was corrected by using a synthetic template baseline for primer optimization and for computational correction. The study's own analysis went as follows. Reads were assigned to V, D and J genes according to IMGT and analyzed in immunoSEQ Analyzer, with only productive sequences retained. To calculate clonality, Shannon entropy was normalized by log2 of the number of productive unique sequences and then subtracted from one. Public and private clones were assessed among the 100 most prevalent clones of each patient and control. Clones were defined as Susac-specific when absent from the healthy and MS cohorts, from approximately 1,100 published viral clones and from other ImmuneACCESS disease sequences. TCRdb's own reprocessing of the public reads used fastp at Q25 and MiXCR and kept productive beta chains. Under each unique CDR3 protein, matching rows form one entry showing the most common genes and DNA. The authors' filters were not applied to this entry. This sample holds 90,000 to 150,000 distinct CDR3 sequences; nearly 95% were observed only once. The top ten constitute 0.11% to 0.15% of the sample.

For CDR1 and CDR2, the germline V gene lists SGHRS and YFSETQ. Its CDR3 holds 16 amino acids, cysteine through phenylalanine. The read is trimmed to its CDR3 DNA, 48 bases read in frame from base 1. Cut back by 3 bases and 0 bases, the V and J ends lie 13 bases apart. This clonotype originated in a human donor in good health. Material: CD4+ T cells from PBMCs. The rearrangement joined TRBV5-1 to TRBJ2-4; the D segment could be TRBD1, given 6 matching bases. The CDR3 amino acid sequence is: CASSWAGERAKNIQYF. The DNA sequence is as follows: TGCGCCAGCAGCTGGGCAGGGGAACGAGCCAAAAACATTCAGTACTTC.